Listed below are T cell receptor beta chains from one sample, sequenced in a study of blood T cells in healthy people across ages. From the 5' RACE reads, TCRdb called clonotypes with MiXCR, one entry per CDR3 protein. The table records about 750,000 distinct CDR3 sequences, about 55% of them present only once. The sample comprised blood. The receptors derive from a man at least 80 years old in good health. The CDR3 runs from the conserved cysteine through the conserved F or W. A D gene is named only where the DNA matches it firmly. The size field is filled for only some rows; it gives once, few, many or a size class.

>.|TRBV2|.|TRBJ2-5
TGTGCCAGCAGAGACGACAGACTTCAACAAGAGACCCAGTACTTC
CASRDDRLQQETQYF
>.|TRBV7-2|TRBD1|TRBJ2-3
TGTGCCAGCAGCGGGGACAGGGGACGGCTTACGCAGTATTTT
CASSGDRGRLTQYF
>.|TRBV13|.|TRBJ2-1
TGTGCCAGCAGCCAAGGGGGTGTCAATGAGCAGTTCTTC
CASSQGGVNEQFF
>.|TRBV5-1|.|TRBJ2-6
TGCGCCAGCAGCTTGGGAGGGGCCGGGGCCAACGTCCGGACTTTC
CASSLGGAGANVRTF
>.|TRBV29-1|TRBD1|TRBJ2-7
TGCAGCGCCACACAGGGGCCTCACGAGCAGTACTTC
CSATQGPHEQYF
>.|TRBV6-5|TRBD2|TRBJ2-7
TGTGCCAGCAGTTACTCCTTAGCGGGAGGCTACGAGCAGTACTTC
CASSYSLAGGYEQYF
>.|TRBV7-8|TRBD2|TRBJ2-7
TGTGCCAGCAGCGTCCCCGGGAGGGCCGGGAACGAGCAGTACTTC
CASSVPGRAGNEQYF
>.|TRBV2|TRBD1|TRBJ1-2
TGTGCCAGCAGTGAAGCGTTGGGACAGAGAAACTATGGCTACACCTTC
CASSEALGQRNYGYTF
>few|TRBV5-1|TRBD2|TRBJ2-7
TGCGCCAGCAGCCCCGGACTAGAGGTTTCCTACGAGCAGTACTTC
CASSPGLEVSYEQYF
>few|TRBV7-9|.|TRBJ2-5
TGTGCCAGCAGCCCGAGGGGGGGCAACCAAGAGACCCAGTACTTC
CASSPRGGNQETQYF
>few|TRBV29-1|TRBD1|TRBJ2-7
TGCAGCGCTGGACAGGGGCGCTCCTACGAGCAGTACTTC
CSAGQGRSYEQYF
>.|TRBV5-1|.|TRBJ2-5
TGCGCCAGCAGCTTGCCACAGTTAGAGACCCAGTACTTC
CASSLPQLETQYF
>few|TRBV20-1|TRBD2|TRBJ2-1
TGCAGTGCTAGAGGGTTTACTAGCGGGATTTCCTCCTACAATGAGCAGTTCTTC
CSARGFTSGISSYNEQFF
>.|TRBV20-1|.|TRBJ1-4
TGCAGTGCTAGATCCCAGCTTAATGAAAAACTGTTTTTT
CSARSQLNEKLFF
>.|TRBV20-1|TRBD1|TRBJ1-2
TGCAGTGTCCGACAGGGGCCTGCTAACTATGGCTACACCTTC
CSVRQGPANYGYTF
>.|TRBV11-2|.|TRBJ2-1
TGTGCCAGCGGCTCCCAGCGAGTGCCCTACAATGAGCAGTTCTTC
CASGSQRVPYNEQFF
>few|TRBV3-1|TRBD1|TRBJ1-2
TGTGCCAGCAGCCAAGTAAGACAGGGCTATGGCTACACCTTC
CASSQVRQGYGYTF
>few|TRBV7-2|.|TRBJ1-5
TGTGCCAGCAGCTTAGCCAGGGATCAGCCCCAGCATTTT
CASSLARDQPQHF
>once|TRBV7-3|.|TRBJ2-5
TGTGCCAGCAGCTTACGTCCCCTGGTGCAAGAGACCCAGTACTTC
CASSLRPLVQETQYF